The source of this T cell receptor (beta chain) is a study of blood T cell repertoires in COVID-19. On the study more broadly: Spain, Italy and the United States supplied samples that represented acute and convalescent COVID-19. The analysed material was cDNA or gDNA that came from T cells, B-cell-depleted T cells, or PBMCs.

Authors' data handling: Quantification of nucleated cells was approximated via reference gene primer amplification. Generated by immunoSEQ multiplex PCR, the TCRdb table keeps only in-frame clones and is missing some. That table supplies the V and J calls and clone size; D and trimming were determined from the DNA. The sample gives fewer than 350,000 clones, 87% of which show up once; approximately 9.9% is in the top ten. Material: peripheral blood. The source is a man younger than 45 with COVID-19, enrolled during active disease.

CDR3 sequence reads: CATSDSPGGWTGELFF. The CDR3 DNA reads as TGTGCCACCAGTGATTCACCGGGTGGATGGACCGGGGAGCTGTTTTTT. This chain joins TRBV24-1 and TRBJ2-2; D unclear. CDR1 KGHDR and CDR2 SFDVKD come from the germline V gene. Trimming took 2 bases from V and 5 from J, leaving 14 bases between them. The CDR3 spans 16 residues.